The T cell receptor (beta chain) under discussion was sequenced for a study of T-cell memory formation after mild COVID-19. Study-wide results and limits: Among contracting clones, CD4+ were mainly CM/EM and CD8+ enriched in EMRA. Day 15 to 85 contracting clones showed balanced CD4/CD8; later expanders leaned CD4+.

Remarks on this clonotype: Its antigen remains unknown.

UMIs and sample barcodes were carried by the TCR alpha and TCR beta cDNA libraries that 5'RACE produced using constant-segment primers. Via MiXCR, TCRdb re-called the 5' RACE reads, giving one row per CDR3 protein. The sample consists of some 190,000 distinct CDR3 sequences, roughly 17% of them appearing once. V lost 5 bases to trimming and J lost 8 bases, with 12 bases between them. The CDR3 runs 13 residues. Per the germline V gene, CDR1 is SEHNR and CDR2 is FQNEAQ (reference sequence). The chain links TRBV7-9 to TRBJ1-4; D possibly corresponds to TRBD1 (5 bases). The clonotype originates from an adult woman who had mild COVID-19 (a few samples of this study predate the infection). Cell type and time point are not known. Input material: PBMCs or a T cell subset sorted from them (not recorded which). This chain's CDR3 is CASSSLGLEKLFF. CDR3 nucleotides: TGTGCCAGCAGCAGTTTGGGGCTGGAAAAACTGTTTTTT.